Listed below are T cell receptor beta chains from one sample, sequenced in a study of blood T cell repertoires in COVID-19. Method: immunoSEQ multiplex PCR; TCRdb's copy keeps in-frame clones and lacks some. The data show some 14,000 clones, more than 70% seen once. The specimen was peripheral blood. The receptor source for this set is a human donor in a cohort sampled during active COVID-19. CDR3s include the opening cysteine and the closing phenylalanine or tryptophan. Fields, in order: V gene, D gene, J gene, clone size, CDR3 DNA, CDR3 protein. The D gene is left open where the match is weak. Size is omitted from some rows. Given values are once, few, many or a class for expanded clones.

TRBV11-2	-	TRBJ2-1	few	TGTGCCAGCAGACTTCTTAATGAGCAGTTCTTC	CASRLLNEQFF
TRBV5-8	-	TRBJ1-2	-	TGTGCCAGCAGCTTGGTGGACAGTGGGCTCTATGGCTACACCTTC	CASSLVDSGLYGYTF
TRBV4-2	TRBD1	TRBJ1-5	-	TGTGCCAGCAGCCCGGACGGGACAGGGGGCAATCAGCCCCAGCATTTT	CASSPDGTGGNQPQHF
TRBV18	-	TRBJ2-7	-	TGTGCCAGCTCACCACCAGGCCAGAGGCCCGCCGAGCAGTACTTC	CASSPPGQRPAEQYF
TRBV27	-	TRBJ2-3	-	TGTGCCAGCAGTTTGGTACCTACCCGCACAGATACGCAGTATTTT	CASSLVPTRTDTQYF
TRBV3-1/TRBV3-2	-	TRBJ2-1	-	TGTGCCAGCAGCCCCGGACACTACAATGAGCAGTTCTTC	CASSPGHYNEQFF
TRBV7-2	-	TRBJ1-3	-	TGTGCCAGCAGCCCTAGCCCGGGTCCTGGAAACACCATATATTTT	CASSPSPGPGNTIYF
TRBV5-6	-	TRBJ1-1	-	TGTGCCAGCAGCCGGGGGAGAGAAACTGAAGCTTTCTTT	CASSRGRETEAFF
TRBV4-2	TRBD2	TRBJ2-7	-	TGTGCCAGCAGCCAAGAAGGACTAGCGGGAGGGCCTCACGAGCAGTACTTC	CASSQEGLAGGPHEQYF
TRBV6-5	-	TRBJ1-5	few	TGTGCCAGCAGGAGACAGGTCAATCAGCCCCAGCATTTT	CASRRQVNQPQHF
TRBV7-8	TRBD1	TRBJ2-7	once	TGTGCCAGCAGCGCCGACAGGGTGAAGTACTTC	CASSADRVKYF
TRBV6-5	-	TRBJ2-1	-	TGTGCCAGCAGTCCGACAGGCGTCTACAATGAGCAGTTCTTC	CASSPTGVYNEQFF
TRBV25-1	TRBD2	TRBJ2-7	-	TGTGCCAGCAGTGAACCGGGGGGTACGGCTTCGTACGAGCAGTACTTC	CASSEPGGTASYEQYF
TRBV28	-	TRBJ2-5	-	TGTGCCAGCAGTCCAGGGGGAGGACAGATCCAAGAGACCCAGTACTTC	CASSPGGGQIQETQYF
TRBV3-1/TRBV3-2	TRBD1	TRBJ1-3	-	TGTGCCAGCAGCCAAACGACAGGGGGTGGAAACACCATATATTTT	CASSQTTGGGNTIYF
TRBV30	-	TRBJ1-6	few	TGTGCCTGGGCGACAGCGAACATGAATTCACCCCTCCACTTT	CAWATANMNSPLHF
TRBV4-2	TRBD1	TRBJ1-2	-	TGTGCCAGCAGCCAGGGACAGGGGTATGGCTACACCTTC	CASSQGQGYGYTF
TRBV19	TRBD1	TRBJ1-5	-	TGTGCCAGTAGTATCCGGACAGGGGGCTATCAGCCCCAGCATTTT	CASSIRTGGYQPQHF
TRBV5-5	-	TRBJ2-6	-	TGTGCCAGCAGCTTGAGAGGGCCTGGGGCCAACGTCCTGACTTTC	CASSLRGPGANVLTF
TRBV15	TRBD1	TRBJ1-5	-	TGTGCCACCAGCAGAGATCCCACAGGGGCTCAGCCCCAGCATTTT	CATSRDPTGAQPQHF
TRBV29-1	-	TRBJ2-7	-	TGCAGCATAGGGGACTTTCCCCGCGAGCAGTACTTC	CSIGDFPREQYF
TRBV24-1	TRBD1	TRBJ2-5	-	TGTGCCACCAGTGAGGTCCCGGGACAGGGAAGTTTGTCAGAGACCCAGTACTTC	CATSEVPGQGSLSETQYF
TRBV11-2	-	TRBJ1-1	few	TGTGCCAGCAGCTCGTACAGCTCGGCGAGTGGGACTGAAGCTTTCTTT	CASSSYSSASGTEAFF
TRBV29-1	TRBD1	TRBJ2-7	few	TGCAGCGTTGACGTCGGGACAGGGGCCTCCTACGAGCAGTACTTC	CSVDVGTGASYEQYF
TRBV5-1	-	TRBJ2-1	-	TGCGCCAGCAGCTTGGACTACCAGACCTTTTTTTCTGAGCAGTTCTTC	CASSLDYQTFFSEQFF
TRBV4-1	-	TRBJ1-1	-	TGCGCCAGCAGCCCCGGGAGACCAGTGAAGATGAACACTGAAGCTTTCTTT	CASSPGRPVKMNTEAFF
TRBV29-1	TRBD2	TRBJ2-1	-	TGCAGCGTATACCCGGGACTAGCCCCCGCGGGGCAGTTCTTC	CSVYPGLAPAGQFF
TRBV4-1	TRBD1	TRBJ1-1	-	TGCGCCAGCAGCTTCGGACAGGGGGCCGCCACAGGCACTGAAGCTTTCTTT	CASSFGQGAATGTEAFF
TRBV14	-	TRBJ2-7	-	TGTGCCAGCAGCCTGCTAGGAGGGGCGGGGGAGCAGTACTTC	CASSLLGGAGEQYF